This T cell receptor beta chain was profiled in a study of T-cell memory formation after mild COVID-19. cDNA libraries for TCR alpha and TCR beta, carrying sample barcodes and UMIs, came from 5'RACE with constant-segment primers. MiXCR was run by TCRdb on the 5' RACE reads, yielding one entry per CDR3 protein. Among about 400,000 distinct CDR3 sequences listed, around 17% were seen once. CDR1 MDHEN and CDR2 SYDVKM come from the germline V gene. The CDR3 length is 15 residues. The V and J ends lost 5 bases and 1 base respectively, with 14 bases between them. This chain connects TRBV28 to TRBJ1-1; the D is unclear. The receptor was derived from a man between 18 and 29 years old who had mild COVID-19 (a few samples of this study predate the infection). Cell type and time point are not known. Specimen: PBMCs or a T cell subset sorted from them (not recorded which). The CDR3 nucleotides read TGTGCCAGCAGTACCATCCTCACTGGGAACACTGAAGCTTTCTTT. Amino acid sequence: CASSTILTGNTEAFF.